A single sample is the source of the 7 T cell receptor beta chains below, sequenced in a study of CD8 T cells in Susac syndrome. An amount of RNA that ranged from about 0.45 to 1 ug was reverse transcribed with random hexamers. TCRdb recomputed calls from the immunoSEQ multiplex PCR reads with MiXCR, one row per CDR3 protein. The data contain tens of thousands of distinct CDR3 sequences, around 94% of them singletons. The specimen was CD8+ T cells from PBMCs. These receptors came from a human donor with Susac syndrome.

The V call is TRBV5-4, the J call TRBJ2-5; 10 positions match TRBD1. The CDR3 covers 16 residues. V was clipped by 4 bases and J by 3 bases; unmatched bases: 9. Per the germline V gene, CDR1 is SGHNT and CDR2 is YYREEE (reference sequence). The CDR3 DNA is TGTGCCAGCAGCCCGCCGGGACAGGGGAGGAAAGAGACCCAGTACTTC. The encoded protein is CASSPPGQGRKETQYF.

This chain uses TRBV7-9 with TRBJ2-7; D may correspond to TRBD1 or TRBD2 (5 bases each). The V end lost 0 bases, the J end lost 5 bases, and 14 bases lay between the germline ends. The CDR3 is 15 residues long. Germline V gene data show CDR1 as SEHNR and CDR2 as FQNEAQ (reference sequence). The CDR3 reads CASSLALGTRNEQYF. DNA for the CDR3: TGTGCCAGCAGCTTAGCGCTAGGGACGAGGAACGAGCAGTACTTC.

The DNA for the CDR3 is TGTGCCACCAGCAAGGAGCGCTCTTCCGGGGAGCTGTTTTTT. Translating gives CATSKERSSGELFF. The V call is TRBV15, the J call TRBJ2-2; D remains unclear. Germline lookup yields CDR1 LNHNV and CDR2 YYDKDF (reference sequence). This CDR3 is built from 14 residues. V was shortened by 4 bases and J by 6 bases, with 12 bases between the two germline ends.

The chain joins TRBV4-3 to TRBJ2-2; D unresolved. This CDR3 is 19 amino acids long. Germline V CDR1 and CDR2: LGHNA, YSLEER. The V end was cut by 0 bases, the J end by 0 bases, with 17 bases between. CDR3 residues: CASSQEDRAAGTNTGELFF. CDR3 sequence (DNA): TGCGCCAGCAGCCAAGAAGATAGGGCAGCAGGCACGAACACCGGGGAGCTGTTTTTT.

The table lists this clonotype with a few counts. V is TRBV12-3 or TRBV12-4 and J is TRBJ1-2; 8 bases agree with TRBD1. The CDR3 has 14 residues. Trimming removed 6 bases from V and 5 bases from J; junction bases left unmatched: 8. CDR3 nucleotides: TGTGCCAGCAGCACAGGGGGGGCGGGGTATGGCTACACCTTC. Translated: CASSTGGAGYGYTF.

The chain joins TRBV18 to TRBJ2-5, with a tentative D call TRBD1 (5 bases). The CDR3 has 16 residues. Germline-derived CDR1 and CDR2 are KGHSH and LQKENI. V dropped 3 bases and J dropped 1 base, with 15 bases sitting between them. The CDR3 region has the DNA TGTGCCAGCTCACCTGCGGACACAGACCTCCAAGAGACCCAGTACTTC. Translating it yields CASSPADTDLQETQYF. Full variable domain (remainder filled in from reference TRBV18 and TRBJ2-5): NAGVMQNPRHLVRRRGQEARLRCSPMKGHSHVYWYRQLPEEGLKFMVYLQKENIIDESGMPKERFSAEFPKEGPSILRIQQVVRGDSAAYFCASSPADTDLQETQYFGPGTRLLVL.

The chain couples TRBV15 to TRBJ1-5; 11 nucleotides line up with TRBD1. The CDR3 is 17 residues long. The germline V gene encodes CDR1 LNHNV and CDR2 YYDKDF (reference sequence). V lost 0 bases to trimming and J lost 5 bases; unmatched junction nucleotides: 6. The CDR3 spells CATSRDWRTGGHQPQHF. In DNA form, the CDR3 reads TGTGCCACCAGCAGAGATTGGCGGACAGGGGGCCATCAGCCCCAGCATTTT.